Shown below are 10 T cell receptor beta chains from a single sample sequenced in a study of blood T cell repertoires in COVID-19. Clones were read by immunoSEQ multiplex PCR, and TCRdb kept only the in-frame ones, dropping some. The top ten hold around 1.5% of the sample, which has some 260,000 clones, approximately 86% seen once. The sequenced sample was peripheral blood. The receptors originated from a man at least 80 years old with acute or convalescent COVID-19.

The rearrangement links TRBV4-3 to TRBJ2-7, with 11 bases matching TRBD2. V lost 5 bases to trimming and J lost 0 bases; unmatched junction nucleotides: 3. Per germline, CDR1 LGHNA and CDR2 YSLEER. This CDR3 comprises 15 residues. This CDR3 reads CASSITSGSSYEQYF. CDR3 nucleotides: TGCGCCAGCAGCATCACTAGCGGGAGCTCCTACGAGCAGTACTTC.

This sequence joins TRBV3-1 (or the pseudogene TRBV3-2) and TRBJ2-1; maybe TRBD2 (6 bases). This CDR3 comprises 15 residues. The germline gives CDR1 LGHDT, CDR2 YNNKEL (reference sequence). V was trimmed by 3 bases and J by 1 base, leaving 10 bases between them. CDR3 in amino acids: CASSHGGPSYNEQFF. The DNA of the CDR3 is TGTGCCAGCAGCCACGGGGGTCCTTCCTACAATGAGCAGTTCTTC.

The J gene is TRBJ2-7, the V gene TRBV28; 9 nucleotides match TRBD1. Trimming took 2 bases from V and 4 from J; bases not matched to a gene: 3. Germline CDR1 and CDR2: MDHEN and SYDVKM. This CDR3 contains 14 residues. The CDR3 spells CASSLRGTGYEQYF. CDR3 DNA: TGTGCCAGCAGTTTAAGGGGGACAGGGTACGAGCAGTACTTC.

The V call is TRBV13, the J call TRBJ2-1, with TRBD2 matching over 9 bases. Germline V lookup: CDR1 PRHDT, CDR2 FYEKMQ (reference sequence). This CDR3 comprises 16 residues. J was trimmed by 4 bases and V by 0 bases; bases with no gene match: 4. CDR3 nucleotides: TGTGCCAGCAGCTTAGGGCTCGGACTAGCGTACAATGAGCAGTTCTTC. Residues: CASSLGLGLAYNEQFF.

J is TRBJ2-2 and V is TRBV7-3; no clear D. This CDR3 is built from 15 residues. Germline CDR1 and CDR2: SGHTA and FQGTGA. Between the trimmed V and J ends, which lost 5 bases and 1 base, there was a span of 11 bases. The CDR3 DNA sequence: TGTGCCAGCAGCCGAAACCCGGGGAACACCGGGGAGCTGTTTTTT. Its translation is CASSRNPGNTGELFF.

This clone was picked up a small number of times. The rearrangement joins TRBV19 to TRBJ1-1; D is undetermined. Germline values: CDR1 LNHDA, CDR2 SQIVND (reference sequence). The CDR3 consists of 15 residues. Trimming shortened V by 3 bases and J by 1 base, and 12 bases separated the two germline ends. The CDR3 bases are TGTGCCAGTAGTATGTGGGCAACCCCGAACACTGAAGCTTTCTTT. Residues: CASSMWATPNTEAFF.

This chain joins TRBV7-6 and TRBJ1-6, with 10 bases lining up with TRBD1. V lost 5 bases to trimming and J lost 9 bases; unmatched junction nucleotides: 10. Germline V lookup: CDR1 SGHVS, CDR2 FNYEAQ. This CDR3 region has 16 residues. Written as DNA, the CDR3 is TGTGCCAGCAGCCCCACCCGGGGACAGGGGAGTTCACCCCTCCACTTT. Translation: CASSPTRGQGSSPLHF.

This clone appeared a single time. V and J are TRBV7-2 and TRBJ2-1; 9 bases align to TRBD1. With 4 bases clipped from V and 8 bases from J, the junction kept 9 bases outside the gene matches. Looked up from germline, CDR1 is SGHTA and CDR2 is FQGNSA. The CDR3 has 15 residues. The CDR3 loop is CASSYSGTGNDEQFF. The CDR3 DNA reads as TGTGCCAGCAGCTATTCCGGGACAGGGAACGATGAGCAGTTCTTC.

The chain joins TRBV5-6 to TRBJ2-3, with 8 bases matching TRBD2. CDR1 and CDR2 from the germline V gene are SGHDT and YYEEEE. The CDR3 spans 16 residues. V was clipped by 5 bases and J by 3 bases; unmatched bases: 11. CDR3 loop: CASSFDRLARTDTQYF. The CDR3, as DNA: TGTGCCAGCAGTTTCGATAGACTAGCGCGTACAGATACGCAGTATTTT.

CDR3 amino acids: CSVSTGGVYEQYF. The CDR3 bases are TGCAGCGTTTCGACAGGGGGCGTCTACGAGCAGTACTTC. The rearrangement joins TRBV29-1 to TRBJ2-7; 10 nucleotides line up with TRBD1. The V gene's germline CDR1 is SQVTM and CDR2 ANQGSEA. V lost 5 bases and J lost 3; bases outside the gene matches: 4. This CDR3 is 13 amino acids long.